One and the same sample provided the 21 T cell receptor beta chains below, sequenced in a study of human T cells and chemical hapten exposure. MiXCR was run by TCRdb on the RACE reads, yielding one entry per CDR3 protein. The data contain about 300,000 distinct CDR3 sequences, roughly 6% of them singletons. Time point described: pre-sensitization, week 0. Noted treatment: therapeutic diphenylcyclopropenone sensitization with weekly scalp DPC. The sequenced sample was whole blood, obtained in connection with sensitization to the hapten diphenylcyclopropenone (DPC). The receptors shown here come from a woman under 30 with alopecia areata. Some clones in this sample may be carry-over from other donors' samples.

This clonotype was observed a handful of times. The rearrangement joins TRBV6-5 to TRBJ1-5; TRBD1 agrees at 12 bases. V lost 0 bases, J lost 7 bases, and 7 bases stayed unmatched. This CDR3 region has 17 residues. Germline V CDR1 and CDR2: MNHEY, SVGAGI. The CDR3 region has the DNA TGTGCCAGCAGTTACTCGTGGGGACAGGGGGCAAGACAGCCCCAGCATTTT. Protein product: CASSYSWGQGARQPQHF.

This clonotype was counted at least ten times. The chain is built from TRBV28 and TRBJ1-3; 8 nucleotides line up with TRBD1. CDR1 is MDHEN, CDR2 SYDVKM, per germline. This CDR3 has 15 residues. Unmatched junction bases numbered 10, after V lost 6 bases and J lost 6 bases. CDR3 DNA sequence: TGTGCCAGCAGATACGGGACAGGCCCTGAAAACACCATATATTTT. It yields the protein CASRYGTGPENTIYF.

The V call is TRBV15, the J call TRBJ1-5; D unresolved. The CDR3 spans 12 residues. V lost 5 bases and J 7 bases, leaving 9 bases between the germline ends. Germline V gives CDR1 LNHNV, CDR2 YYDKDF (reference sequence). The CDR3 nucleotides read TGTGCCACCAGCCAGGACGTCCAGCCCCAGCATTTT. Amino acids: CATSQDVQPQHF.

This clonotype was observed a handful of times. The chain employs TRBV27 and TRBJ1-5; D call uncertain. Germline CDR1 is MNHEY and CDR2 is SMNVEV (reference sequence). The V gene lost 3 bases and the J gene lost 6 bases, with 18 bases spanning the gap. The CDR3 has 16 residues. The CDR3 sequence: CASSLLPGPNIQPQHF. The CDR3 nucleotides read TGTGCCAGCAGTTTGCTACCCGGGCCAAATATTCAGCCCCAGCATTTT.

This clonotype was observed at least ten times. The CDR3 is CASSLEVNSNQPQHF. For the CDR3, the DNA is TGTGCCAGCAGCTTAGAGGTGAATAGCAATCAGCCCCAGCATTTT. The genes are TRBV7-2 and TRBJ1-5; D is unclear. CDR3 size: 15 residues. The germline gives CDR1 SGHTA, CDR2 FQGNSA. V was cut by 1 base and J by 0 bases, with 7 bases left in between.

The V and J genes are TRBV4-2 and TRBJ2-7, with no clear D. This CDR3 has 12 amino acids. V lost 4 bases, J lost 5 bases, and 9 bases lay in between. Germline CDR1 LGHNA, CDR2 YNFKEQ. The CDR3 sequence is CASSPQSHEQYF. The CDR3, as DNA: TGTGCCAGCAGCCCTCAATCCCACGAGCAGTACTTC.

CDR3 loop: CASGINTEAFF. The CDR3 nucleotides read TGTGCTAGTGGGATAAACACTGAAGCTTTCTTT. The chain carries TRBV12-5 and TRBJ1-1; the D is unclear. The CDR3 covers 11 residues. V was pared by 6 bases and J by 2 bases, with 4 bases between. Per germline, CDR1 LGHNT and CDR2 FRNRAP.

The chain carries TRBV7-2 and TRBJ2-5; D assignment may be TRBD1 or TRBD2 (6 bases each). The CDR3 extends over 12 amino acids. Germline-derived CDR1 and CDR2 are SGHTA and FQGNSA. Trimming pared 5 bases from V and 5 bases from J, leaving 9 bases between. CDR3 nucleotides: TGTGCCAGCAGCGGGGGGCGGGAGACCCAGTACTTC. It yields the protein CASSGGRETQYF.

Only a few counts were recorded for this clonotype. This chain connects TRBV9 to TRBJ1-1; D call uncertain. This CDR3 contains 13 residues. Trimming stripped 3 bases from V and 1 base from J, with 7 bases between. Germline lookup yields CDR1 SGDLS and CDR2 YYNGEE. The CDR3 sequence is CASSARQNTEAFF. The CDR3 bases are TGTGCCAGCAGCGCCCGACAGAACACTGAAGCTTTCTTT.

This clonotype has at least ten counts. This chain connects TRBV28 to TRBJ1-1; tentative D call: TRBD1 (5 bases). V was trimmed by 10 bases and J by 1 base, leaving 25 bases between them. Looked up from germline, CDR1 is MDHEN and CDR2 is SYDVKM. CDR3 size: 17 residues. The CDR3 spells CATYRRGGTVRNTEAFF. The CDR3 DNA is TGTGCCACCTACCGACGTGGGGGAACAGTTCGGAACACTGAAGCTTTCTTT.

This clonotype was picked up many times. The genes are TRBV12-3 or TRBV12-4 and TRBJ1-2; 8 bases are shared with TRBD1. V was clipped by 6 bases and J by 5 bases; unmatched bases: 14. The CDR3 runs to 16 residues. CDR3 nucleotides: TGTGCCAGCAGACCCGGACCGGGACAGGCCCCGTATGGCTACACCTTC. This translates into CASRPGPGQAPYGYTF.

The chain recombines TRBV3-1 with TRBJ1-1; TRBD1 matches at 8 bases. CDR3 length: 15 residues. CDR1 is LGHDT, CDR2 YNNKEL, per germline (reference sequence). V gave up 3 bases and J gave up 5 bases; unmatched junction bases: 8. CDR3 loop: CASSQDTGGGTEAFF. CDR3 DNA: TGTGCCAGCAGCCAGGACACAGGGGGAGGGACTGAAGCTTTCTTT. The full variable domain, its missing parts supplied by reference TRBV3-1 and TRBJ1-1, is DTAVSQTPKYLVTQMGNDKSIKCEQNLGHDTMYWYKQDSKKFLKIMFSYNNKELIINETVPNRFSPKSPDKAHLNLHINSLELGDSAVYFCASSQDTGGGTEAFFGQGTRLTVV.

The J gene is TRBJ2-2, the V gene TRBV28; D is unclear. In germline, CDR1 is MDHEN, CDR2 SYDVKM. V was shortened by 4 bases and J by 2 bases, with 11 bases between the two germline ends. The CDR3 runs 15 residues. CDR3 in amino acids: CASSSRWPNTGELFF. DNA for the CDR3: TGTGCCAGCAGTTCTCGGTGGCCCAACACCGGGGAGCTGTTTTTT. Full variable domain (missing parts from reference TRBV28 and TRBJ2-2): DVKVTQSSRYLVKRTGEKVFLECVQDMDHENMFWYRQDPGLGLRLIYFSYDVKMKEKGDIPEGYSVSREKKERFSLILESASTNQTSMYLCASSSRWPNTGELFFGEGSRLTVL.

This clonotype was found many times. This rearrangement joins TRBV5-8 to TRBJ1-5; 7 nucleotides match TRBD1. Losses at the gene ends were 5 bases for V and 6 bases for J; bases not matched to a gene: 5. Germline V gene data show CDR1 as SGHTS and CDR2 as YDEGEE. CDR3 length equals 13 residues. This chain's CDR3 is CASSDRESQPQHF. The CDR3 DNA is TGTGCCAGCAGTGACAGGGAAAGTCAGCCCCAGCATTTT.

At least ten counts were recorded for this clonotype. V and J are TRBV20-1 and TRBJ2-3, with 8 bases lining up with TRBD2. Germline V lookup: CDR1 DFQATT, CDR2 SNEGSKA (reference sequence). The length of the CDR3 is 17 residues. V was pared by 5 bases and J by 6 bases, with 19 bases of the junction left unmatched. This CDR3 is CSADPLDTGLVEDTQYF. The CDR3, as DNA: TGCAGTGCTGATCCCCTTGATACGGGACTAGTTGAGGATACGCAGTATTTT.

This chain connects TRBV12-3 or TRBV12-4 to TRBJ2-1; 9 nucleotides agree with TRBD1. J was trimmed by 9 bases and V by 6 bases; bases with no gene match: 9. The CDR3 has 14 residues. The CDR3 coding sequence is TGTGCCAGCAGACCCCACAGGGGGCTAGGTGAGCAGTTCTTC. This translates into CASRPHRGLGEQFF.

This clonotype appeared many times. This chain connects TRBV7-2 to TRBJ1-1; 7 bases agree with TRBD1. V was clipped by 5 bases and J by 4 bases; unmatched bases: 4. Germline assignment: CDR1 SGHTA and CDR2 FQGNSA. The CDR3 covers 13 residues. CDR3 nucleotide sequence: TGTGCCAGCAGCCCGGACAGGCTCACTGAAGCTTTCTTT. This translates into CASSPDRLTEAFF. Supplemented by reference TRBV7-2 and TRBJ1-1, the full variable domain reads GAGVSQSPSNKVTEKGKDVELRCDPISGHTALYWYRQSLGQGLEFLIYFQGNSAPDKSGLPSDRFSAERTGGSVSTLTIQRTQQEDSAVYLCASSPDRLTEAFFGQGTRLTVV.

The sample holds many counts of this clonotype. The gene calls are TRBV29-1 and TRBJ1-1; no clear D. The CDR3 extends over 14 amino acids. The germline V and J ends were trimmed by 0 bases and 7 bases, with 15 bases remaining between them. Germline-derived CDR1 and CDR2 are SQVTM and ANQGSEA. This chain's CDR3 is CSVEDRGRLNEAFF. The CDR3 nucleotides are TGCAGCGTTGAAGATCGTGGACGGCTGAATGAAGCTTTCTTT.

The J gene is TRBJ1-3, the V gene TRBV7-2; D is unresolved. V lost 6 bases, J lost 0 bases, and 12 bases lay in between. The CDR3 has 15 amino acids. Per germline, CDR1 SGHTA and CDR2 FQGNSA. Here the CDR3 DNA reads TGTGCCAGCAGACCAGACCCGAGCTCTGGAAACACCATATATTTT. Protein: CASRPDPSSGNTIYF.

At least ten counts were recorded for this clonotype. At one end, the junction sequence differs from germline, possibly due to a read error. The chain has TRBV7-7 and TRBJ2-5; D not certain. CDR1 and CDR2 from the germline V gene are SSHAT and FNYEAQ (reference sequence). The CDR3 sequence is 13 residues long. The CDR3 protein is CASSSTGRETQYF. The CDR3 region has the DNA TGTGCTAGCAGCTCTACCGGGCGGGAGACCCAGTACTTC.

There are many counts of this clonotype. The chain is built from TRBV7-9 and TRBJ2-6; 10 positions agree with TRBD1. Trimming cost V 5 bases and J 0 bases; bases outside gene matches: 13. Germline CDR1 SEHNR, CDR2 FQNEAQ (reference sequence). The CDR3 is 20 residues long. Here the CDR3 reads CASSPLAGTGADSGANVLTF. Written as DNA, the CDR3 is TGTGCCAGCAGCCCACTGGCCGGGACAGGGGCAGACTCTGGGGCCAACGTCCTGACTTTC.